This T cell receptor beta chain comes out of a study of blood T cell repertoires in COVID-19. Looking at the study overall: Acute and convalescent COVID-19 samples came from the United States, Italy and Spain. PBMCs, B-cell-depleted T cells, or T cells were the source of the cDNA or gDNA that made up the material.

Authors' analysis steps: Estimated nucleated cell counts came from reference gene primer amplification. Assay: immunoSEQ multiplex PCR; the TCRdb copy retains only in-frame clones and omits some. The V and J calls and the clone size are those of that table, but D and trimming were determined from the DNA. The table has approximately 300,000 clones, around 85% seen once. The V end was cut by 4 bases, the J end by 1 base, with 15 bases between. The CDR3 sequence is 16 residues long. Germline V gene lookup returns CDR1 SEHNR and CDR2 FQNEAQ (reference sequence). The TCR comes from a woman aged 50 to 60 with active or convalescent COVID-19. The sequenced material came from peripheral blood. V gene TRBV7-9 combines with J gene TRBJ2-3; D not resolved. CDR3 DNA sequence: TGTGCCAGCAGCTCCCACCGCTTAGCACGCACAGATACGCAGTATTTT. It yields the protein CASSSHRLARTDTQYF.